A single sample is the source of the 5 T cell receptor beta chains below, sequenced in a study of T-cell memory formation after mild COVID-19. TCRdb recomputed calls from the 5' RACE reads with MiXCR, one row per CDR3 protein. The data contain 250,000 to 350,000 distinct CDR3 sequences, 14% of them singletons. Sequencing was performed on PBMCs or a T cell subset sorted from them (not recorded which). Receptor source: a man aged 18 to 29 who had mild COVID-19 (a few samples of this study predate the infection). Cell type and time point are not known.

The chain recombines TRBV12-3 or TRBV12-4 with TRBJ1-4; possibly TRBD1 for D (6 bases). This CDR3 comprises 14 residues. V was trimmed by 4 bases and J by 6 bases, leaving 12 bases between them. The CDR3, as DNA: TGTGCCAGCAGTTCACAGGGAGCTGATGAAAAACTGTTTTTT. Its translation: CASSSQGADEKLFF.

This clonotype was counted ten times or more. The chain links TRBV6-5 to TRBJ2-5; TRBD2 matches 8 bases. The V gene's germline CDR1 is MNHEY and CDR2 SVGAGI. The CDR3 is 15 residues long. V trimming: 5 bases; J trimming: 5 bases; junction bases outside the gene matches: 10. The CDR3 DNA reads TGTGCCAGCAGTGGCTATAGTCCGGGAGGGGAGACCCAGTACTTC. This translates into CASSGYSPGGETQYF.

The chain employs TRBV12-3 or TRBV12-4 and TRBJ2-5, with D tentatively TRBD1 or TRBD2 (5 bases each). The CDR3 runs to 15 residues. Trimming removed 7 bases from V and 5 bases from J, with 20 bases in between. This chain's CDR3 is CASTPGWGFGETQYF. CDR3 nucleotide sequence: TGTGCCAGCACCCCTGGTTGGGGGTTCGGCGAGACCCAGTACTTC.

This clonotype was recorded a few times. This chain links TRBV11-2 with TRBJ2-2; tentative D call: TRBD2 (6 bases). CDR3 length equals 17 residues. The germline gives CDR1 SGHAT, CDR2 FQNNGV. The germline V and J ends were trimmed by 6 bases and 6 bases, with 23 bases remaining between them. In nucleotides, the CDR3 is TGTGCCAGCAGATACGGGACGCCCGGGGGAGCTTCCGGGGAGCTGTTTTTT. This codes for CASRYGTPGGASGELFF.

The V and J genes are TRBV6-6 and TRBJ1-2, with TRBD1 matching over 9 bases. Germline V gene data show CDR1 as MNHNY and CDR2 as SVGAGI (reference sequence). The CDR3 has 17 residues. V gave up 4 bases and J gave up 0 bases; unmatched junction bases: 9. CDR3 in amino acids: CASSFNRGLHSNYGYTF. The CDR3 region has the DNA TGTGCCAGCAGTTTCAACAGGGGGCTACACTCTAACTATGGCTACACCTTC.